These 29 T cell receptor beta chains originate from one sample sequenced in a study of blood T cell repertoires in COVID-19. Libraries were prepared by immunoSEQ multiplex PCR; TCRdb keeps only in-frame clonotypes and omits some of them. This table holds under 350,000 clones, more than 90% found once. The sample comprised PBMCs or T cells enriched from blood (not recorded which). The origin of the receptors is a man in his 60s who had recovered from COVID-19.

There are a few counts of this clone. V usage is TRBV27 and J usage is TRBJ1-2; unclear D gene. The length of the CDR3 is 14 residues. The germline gives CDR1 MNHEY, CDR2 SMNVEV (reference sequence). V shed 3 bases and J shed 7 bases, with 15 bases lying between them. The CDR3 DNA sequence: TGTGCCAGCAGTTTGTTCCGGGAGGCAGTTGGCTACACCTTC. The encoded protein is CASSLFREAVGYTF.

The chain employs TRBV3-1 (or the pseudogene TRBV3-2) and TRBJ1-2, with D possibly matching TRBD1 (5 bases). CDR1 and CDR2 from the germline V gene are LGHDT and YNNKEL (reference sequence). Trimming took off 1 base at V and 8 bases at J, with 17 bases between the two ends. The CDR3 covers 15 residues. The CDR3, as DNA: TGTGCCAGCAGCCAAGGGGGGGGGAGCTCTCGAGGCTACACCTTC. The encoded protein is CASSQGGGSSRGYTF.

The genes are TRBV30 and TRBJ2-4; a possible D gene is TRBD2 (6 bases). Germline CDR1 and CDR2: GTSNPN and SVGIG (reference sequence). This CDR3 region has 14 residues. Trimming shortened V by 0 bases and J by 1 base, and 7 bases separated the two germline ends. CDR3 in amino acids: CAWSVRGAKNIQYF. In DNA, the CDR3 is TGTGCCTGGAGTGTACGGGGGGCCAAAAACATTCAGTACTTC.

The rearrangement uses TRBV30 and TRBJ1-1; no firm D call. The CDR3 spans 14 residues. Per germline, CDR1 GTSNPN and CDR2 SVGIG (reference sequence). V was cut by 4 bases and J by 4 bases, with 16 bases left in between. Here the CDR3 DNA reads TGTGCCTGGAAGACTGAATTACGGGGCACTGAAGCTTTCTTT. Residues: CAWKTELRGTEAFF.

This sequence joins TRBV12-3 or TRBV12-4 and TRBJ1-1; D might be TRBD1 (6 bases). CDR3 length equals 12 residues. The V and J ends lost 6 bases and 9 bases respectively, with 14 bases between them. CDR3 sequence (DNA): TGTGCCAGCAGCTTGACGGGGGGCCAAGCTTTCTTT. It translates to CASSLTGGQAFF.

The chain is built from TRBV10-3 and TRBJ1-1; 11 nucleotides agree with TRBD1. Germline CDR1 reads ENHRY; CDR2 reads SYGVKD. J lost 11 bases, V lost 10 bases, and 15 bases had no gene match. The CDR3 is made up of 14 amino acids. The CDR3 region has the DNA TGTGCCACCCGGGGCCAGGACAGGGGGCTTTTGGCTTTCTTT. Translating it yields CATRGQDRGLLAFF.

This chain joins TRBV5-1 and TRBJ2-1; tentative D call: TRBD2 (6 bases). CDR1 is SGHRS and CDR2 is YFSETQ in the germline V gene. The CDR3 runs 15 residues. Trimming left V 4 bases short and J 4 bases short, with 15 bases between. The CDR3 region is CASSIVTRGYNEQFF. CDR3 nucleotide sequence: TGCGCCAGCAGCATCGTGACTAGGGGTTACAATGAGCAGTTCTTC. The variable domain in full, completed from reference TRBV5-1 and TRBJ2-1, reads KAGVTQTPRYLIKTRGQQVTLSCSPISGHRSVSWYQQTPGQGLQFLFEYFSETQRNKGNFPGRFSGRQFSNSRSEMNVSTLELGDSALYLCASSIVTRGYNEQFFGPGTRLTVL.

The gene calls are TRBV29-1 and TRBJ1-5, with a tentative D call TRBD1 (6 bases). The CDR3 has 17 residues. Between the trimmed V and J ends, which lost 7 bases and 2 bases, there was a span of 24 bases. CDR1 and CDR2 (germline): SQVTM, ANQGSEA. DNA of the CDR3: TGCAGCGCAAGAATTAGTACAGGGCGGGTAGGCAATCAGCCCCAGCATTTT. The encoded protein is CSARISTGRVGNQPQHF.

This chain joins TRBV7-6 and TRBJ2-1, with D tentatively TRBD2 (6 bases). V gave up 3 bases and J gave up 4 bases, with 13 bases separating them. This CDR3 spans 15 amino acids. Germline CDR1 reads SGHVS; CDR2 reads FNYEAQ. Written as DNA, the CDR3 is TGTGCCAGCAGCTTCCGTGCGGGAACTTACAATGAGCAGTTCTTC. This sequence encodes CASSFRAGTYNEQFF.

Comments on this clone: The junction does not match germline at one end; this may be a read error. V gene TRBV11-2 combines with J gene TRBJ1-3, with D unresolved. Germline V gene sequence: CDR1 SGHAT, CDR2 FQNNGV. The CDR3 totals 14 residues. Written as DNA, the CDR3 is TGTGCCAGCGGCTTGAGAACCTCTGGAAACACCATATATTTT. Its translation: CASGLRTSGNTIYF.

V gene TRBV5-1 combines with J gene TRBJ2-7, with 8 bases that match TRBD1. V trimming: 3 bases; J trimming: 1 base; junction bases outside the gene matches: 6. The CDR3 is 15 amino acids. Germline lookup yields CDR1 SGHRS and CDR2 YFSETQ. CDR3 sequence: CASSSGQGRSYEQYF. The CDR3 bases are TGCGCCAGCAGCTCCGGACAGGGTAGGTCCTACGAGCAGTACTTC.

The chain links TRBV18 to TRBJ2-5, with D perhaps matching TRBD2 (5 bases). V was cut by 9 bases and J by 2 bases, with 13 bases left in between. CDR1 is KGHSH and CDR2 is LQKENI in the germline V gene. The CDR3 covers 13 residues. CDR3 DNA: TGTGCCAGTTTCACCACGGGACAAGAGACCCAGTACTTC. It translates to CASFTTGQETQYF.

The rearrangement links TRBV5-1 to TRBJ2-2; 10 positions match TRBD1. CDR1 and CDR2 from the germline V gene are SGHRS and YFSETQ. The CDR3 is 14 residues long. Unmatched junction bases numbered 4, after V lost 5 bases and J lost 6 bases. The CDR3 loop is CASRGQGVPGELFF. The CDR3 DNA is TGCGCCAGCAGAGGACAGGGGGTTCCCGGGGAGCTGTTTTTT.

This clone was seen a handful of times. The chain has TRBV3-1 (or the pseudogene TRBV3-2) and TRBJ1-1, with unresolved D. V dropped 4 bases and J dropped 6 bases, with 18 bases sitting between them. The germline CDR1 and CDR2 sequences are LGHDT and YNNKEL (reference sequence). The CDR3 loop spans 15 amino acids. CDR3 loop: CASSRAGTSGAEAFF. The CDR3 DNA reads as TGTGCCAGCAGCCGGGCAGGTACTTCTGGCGCTGAAGCTTTCTTT.

This clone was picked up one time. CDR3 sequence reads: CASSNWGESLSYNEQFF. In nucleotides, the CDR3 is TGTGCCAGCAGCAACTGGGGGGAAAGCCTCTCCTACAATGAGCAGTTCTTC. The chain recombines TRBV7-6 with TRBJ2-1; weak D call: TRBD2 (6 bases). The germline gives CDR1 SGHVS, CDR2 FNYEAQ. Trimming cost V 5 bases and J 0 bases, with 17 bases left between them. The CDR3 runs 17 residues.

The rearrangement joins TRBV13 to TRBJ1-1; 9 bases agree with TRBD1. This CDR3 region has 15 residues. The J segment lost 6 bases and the V segment lost 5 bases, leaving 10 bases of the junction unmatched. Germline V gene data show CDR1 as PRHDT and CDR2 as FYEKMQ (reference sequence). The CDR3 loop is CASSPRQGDAAEAFF. As DNA, the CDR3 is TGTGCCAGCAGCCCACGACAGGGGGACGCCGCTGAAGCTTTCTTT. Using reference TRBV13 and TRBJ1-1 for the parts outside the CDR3, the full variable domain is AAGVIQSPRHLIKEKRETATLKCYPIPRHDTVYWYQQGPGQDPQFLISFYEKMQSDKGSIPDRFSAQQFSDYHSELNMSSLELGDSALYFCASSPRQGDAAEAFFGQGTRLTVV.

The gene calls are TRBV5-1 and TRBJ1-3, with D hard to call. The germline CDR1 and CDR2 sequences are SGHRS and YFSETQ. Trimming cost V 4 bases and J 4 bases, with 12 bases left between them. The CDR3 has 14 residues. The CDR3 protein is CASSPITGGNTIYF. DNA of the CDR3: TGCGCCAGCAGCCCAATAACGGGGGGAAACACCATATATTTT.

This clone was counted a single time. V gene TRBV4-3 combines with J gene TRBJ1-5; 7 nucleotides line up with TRBD1. The germline gives CDR1 LGHNA, CDR2 YSLEER. This CDR3 spans 17 amino acids. V was clipped by 0 bases and J by 6 bases; unmatched bases: 11. CDR3 bases: TGCGCCAGCAGCCAAGATCTTGAGGGGGCGCGGAGTCAGCCCCAGCATTTT. As protein: CASSQDLEGARSQPQHF.

The chain is built from TRBV4-3 and TRBJ2-1; 10 bases map to TRBD1. V lost 0 bases, J lost 0 bases, and 14 bases stayed unmatched. From germline, CDR1 is LGHNA and CDR2 YSLEER. The CDR3 spans 21 residues. CDR3 loop: CASSQDHGTGAAKPSYNEQFF. As DNA, the CDR3 is TGCGCCAGCAGCCAAGATCACGGGACAGGGGCCGCCAAACCCTCCTACAATGAGCAGTTCTTC.

The chain combines TRBV10-1 with TRBJ1-1; a weak D match, TRBD1 (5 bases). CDR3 length: 18 residues. V lost 0 bases and J 4 bases, leaving 21 bases between the germline ends. Germline loops: CDR1 WNHNN, CDR2 SYGVQD (reference sequence). The CDR3 sequence is CASSESGFQAGTLTEAFF. The CDR3 region has the DNA TGCGCCAGCAGTGAGTCGGGTTTCCAGGCGGGGACGCTCACTGAAGCTTTCTTT.

This rearrangement joins TRBV7-9 to TRBJ1-1; maybe TRBD1 (5 bases). The CDR3 sequence is 16 residues long. Germline lookup yields CDR1 SEHNR and CDR2 FQNEAQ (reference sequence). V was pared by 3 bases and J by 4 bases, with 18 bases between. The CDR3 here is CASSLGVGGGSTEAFF. CDR3 sequence (DNA): TGTGCCAGCAGCTTGGGAGTGGGGGGAGGGAGCACTGAAGCTTTCTTT. The full variable domain, with the rest looked up from reference TRBV7-9 and TRBJ1-1, is DTGVSQNPRHKITKRGQNVTFRCDPISEHNRLYWYRQTLGQGPEFLTYFQNEAQLEKSRLLSDRFSAERPKGSFSTLEIQRTEQGDSAMYLCASSLGVGGGSTEAFFGQGTRLTVV.

J is TRBJ2-1 and V is TRBV18, with 8 bases that match TRBD1. CDR3 length: 15 amino acids. Looked up from germline, CDR1 is KGHSH and CDR2 is LQKENI. Losses at the gene ends were 2 bases for V and 3 bases for J; bases not matched to a gene: 3. The CDR3 region is CASSPTGQVYNEQFF. CDR3 in DNA: TGTGCCAGCTCACCAACGGGACAGGTCTACAATGAGCAGTTCTTC.

The rearrangement links TRBV7-9 to TRBJ2-2; D gene unclear. The CDR3 covers 14 residues. Trimming cost V 6 bases and J 3 bases, with 11 bases left between them. Per germline, CDR1 SEHNR and CDR2 FQNEAQ (reference sequence). This chain's CDR3 is CASSPRVDTGELFF. CDR3 sequence (DNA): TGTGCCAGCAGTCCTCGGGTGGACACCGGGGAGCTGTTTTTT.

The rearrangement uses TRBV6-5 and TRBJ2-1; D perhaps matches TRBD2 (5 bases). V lost 6 bases, J lost 0 bases, and 12 bases lay in between. CDR1 and CDR2 from the germline V gene are MNHEY and SVGAGI. The CDR3 totals 15 residues. The CDR3 loop is CASSPSGSSYNEQFF. DNA of the CDR3: TGTGCCAGCAGCCCGTCGGGGAGCTCCTACAATGAGCAGTTCTTC.

The V and J genes are TRBV3-1 (or the pseudogene TRBV3-2) and TRBJ1-2; the D is unclear. Germline loops: CDR1 LGHDT, CDR2 YNNKEL (reference sequence). Trimming stripped 4 bases from V and 7 bases from J, with 19 bases between. The CDR3 contains 15 residues. The CDR3 protein is CASSRPVEGSLGYTF. CDR3 bases: TGTGCCAGCAGCCGTCCGGTGGAAGGGAGCCTTGGCTACACCTTC.

The chain combines TRBV18 with TRBJ1-5; D unclear. CDR1 is KGHSH, CDR2 LQKENI, per germline. The CDR3 length is 14 residues. Between the trimmed V and J ends, which lost 3 bases and 2 bases, there was a span of 8 bases. CDR3 amino acids: CASSPEGGNQPQHF. In DNA form, the CDR3 reads TGTGCCAGCTCACCGGAGGGCGGCAATCAGCCCCAGCATTTT.

The CDR3 DNA reads as TGTGCCAGCAGTCCGTCGACAGAAAATACGCAGTATTTT. Encoded protein: CASSPSTENTQYF. The rearrangement uses TRBV12-3 or TRBV12-4 and TRBJ2-3; D perhaps matches TRBD1 (5 bases). The CDR3 totals 13 residues. Trimming left V 5 bases short and J 7 bases short, with 13 bases between.

This clone has just one count. This CDR3 is CASSPQQRGANVLTF. CDR3 coding DNA: TGCGCCAGCAGCCCTCAGCAGCGTGGGGCCAACGTCCTGACTTTC. The rearrangement joins TRBV5-1 to TRBJ2-6; D unresolved. Trimming removed 4 bases at V and 3 bases at J, with 11 bases between. This CDR3 spans 15 amino acids. Germline assignment: CDR1 SGHRS and CDR2 YFSETQ.

V usage is TRBV5-4 and J usage is TRBJ2-1, with 7 bases lining up with TRBD1. CDR1 and CDR2 (germline): SGHNT, YYREEE (reference sequence). The V gene end was trimmed by 4 bases and the J gene end by 3 bases; junction bases not matched to a gene: 7. This CDR3 has 15 residues. CDR3 amino acids: CASSPRDSLYNEQFF. The CDR3, as DNA: TGTGCCAGCAGCCCGAGGGACAGCCTCTACAATGAGCAGTTCTTC.